The 23 T cell receptor beta chains reported below all come from one sample, sequenced in a study of T cell responses to AZD1222 COVID-19 vaccine. Here immunoSEQ multiplex PCR was the method, and the copy in TCRdb shows in-frame clones only, minus some. The table includes 65,000 to 85,000 clones, roughly 90% detected once. The sample consisted of peripheral blood, taken on day 0 of AZD1222 vaccination. These receptors all come from an adult in good health.

V gene TRBV12-3 or TRBV12-4 combines with J gene TRBJ2-1; D is unresolved. V lost 2 bases and J lost 12, with 8 bases in between. This CDR3 is 11 amino acids long. Written as DNA, the CDR3 is TGTGCCAGCAGTTTAATGGTGACGCAGTTCTTC. This codes for CASSLMVTQFF.

V and J are TRBV2 and TRBJ1-5; 12 bases fit TRBD1. J gave up 6 bases and V 6 bases, and 3 bases lay outside the gene matches. CDR1 and CDR2 (germline): SNHLY, FYNNEI. The CDR3 has 14 residues. The CDR3 loop reads CASRGQGALQPQHF. The CDR3 DNA reads TGTGCCAGCAGGGGACAGGGGGCTCTTCAGCCCCAGCATTTT.

This rearrangement joins TRBV7-3 to TRBJ1-1; the D is unclear. Germline CDR1 SGHTA, CDR2 FQGTGA. CDR3 length equals 14 residues. V lost 2 bases to trimming and J lost 4 bases, with 11 bases between them. The CDR3 protein is CASSLGQAGTEAFF. In DNA form, the CDR3 reads TGTGCCAGCAGCTTAGGGCAGGCGGGCACTGAAGCTTTCTTT.

The rearrangement joins TRBV18 to TRBJ2-5; unclear D gene. V lost 4 bases and J lost 2, with 5 bases in between. The germline V gene encodes CDR1 KGHSH and CDR2 LQKENI. CDR3 length: 12 residues. CDR3 DNA sequence: TGTGCCAGCTCACTCTATCAAGAGACCCAGTACTTC. It codes for CASSLYQETQYF. Using reference TRBV18 and TRBJ2-5 for the parts outside the CDR3, the full variable domain is NAGVMQNPRHLVRRRGQEARLRCSPMKGHSHVYWYRQLPEEGLKFMVYLQKENIIDESGMPKERFSAEFPKEGPSILRIQQVVRGDSAAYFCASSLYQETQYFGPGTRLLVL.

CDR3: CASSQKAGGTGELFF. The CDR3 bases are TGTGCCAGCTCCCAAAAGGCAGGGGGCACCGGGGAGCTGTTTTTT. The rearrangement uses TRBV18 and TRBJ2-2, with 7 bases matching TRBD1. J lost 4 bases, V lost 6 bases, and 8 bases had no gene match. Germline values: CDR1 KGHSH, CDR2 LQKENI. The CDR3 consists of 15 residues.

V and J are TRBV5-6 and TRBJ1-2; no clear D. The CDR3 has 14 residues. From germline, CDR1 is SGHDT and CDR2 YYEEEE. Trimming took 1 base from V and 5 from J, leaving 12 bases between them. CDR3 sequence (DNA): TGTGCCAGCAGCTTGATTTTAGCAGCTTATGGCTACACCTTC. Protein: CASSLILAAYGYTF. Full variable domain (missing parts from reference TRBV5-6 and TRBJ1-2): DAGVTQSPTHLIKTRGQQVTLRCSPKSGHDTVSWYQQALGQGPQFIFQYYEEEERQRGNFPDRFSGHQFPNYSSELNVNALLLGDSALYLCASSLILAAYGYTFGSGTRLTVV.

The CDR3 loop reads CASSFPQGLNEKLFF. CDR3 DNA sequence: TGTGCCAGCAGTTTCCCCCAGGGCCTTAATGAAAAACTGTTTTTT. The chain uses TRBV28 and TRBJ1-4; a possible D gene is TRBD1 (5 bases). There are 15 residues in the CDR3. Germline V gives CDR1 MDHEN, CDR2 SYDVKM. The ends were cut back, 3 bases at V and 4 bases at J, with 12 bases in the middle.

This rearrangement joins TRBV3-1 (or the pseudogene TRBV3-2) to TRBJ1-5; TRBD1 matches at 7 bases. Losses at the gene ends were 0 bases for V and 4 bases for J; bases not matched to a gene: 3. The germline V gene has CDR1 LGHDT and CDR2 YNNKEL (reference sequence). This CDR3 has 15 amino acids. The CDR3 loop is CASSQDARGNQPQHF. The CDR3 nucleotides are TGTGCCAGCAGCCAAGATGCCAGGGGGAATCAGCCCCAGCATTTT.

This chain connects TRBV10-3 to TRBJ1-2; D unclear. CDR3 length: 12 residues. V gave up 5 bases and J gave up 8 bases, with 12 bases separating them. CDR1 and CDR2 from the germline V gene are ENHRY and SYGVKD. The CDR3 nucleotides are TGTGCCATCAGTCAAAGTCAGGAAGGCTACACCTTC. Translation gives CAISQSQEGYTF.

This chain uses TRBV9 with TRBJ2-3; 13 bases map to TRBD2. V dropped 2 bases and J dropped 0; count of bases not matched to a gene: 9. The CDR3 is made up of 19 amino acids. Germline CDR1 SGDLS, CDR2 YYNGEE. The CDR3: CASSVTSGGDLRSTDTQYF. CDR3 nucleotides: TGTGCCAGCAGCGTCACTAGCGGGGGGGATTTAAGGAGCACAGATACGCAGTATTTT.

This chain links TRBV30 with TRBJ2-7; tentatively, D is TRBD2 (6 bases). The CDR3 contains 13 residues. Germline CDR1 is GTSNPN and CDR2 is SVGIG (reference sequence). V was trimmed by 1 base and J by 2 bases, leaving 9 bases between them. The CDR3 loop is CAWSGGGTYEQYF. As DNA, the CDR3 is TGTGCCTGGAGTGGGGGAGGTACCTACGAGCAGTACTTC.

V and J are TRBV3-1 (or the pseudogene TRBV3-2) and TRBJ1-6; D unclear. V was trimmed by 0 bases and J by 6 bases, leaving 15 bases between them. The CDR3 sequence is 17 residues long. CDR1 LGHDT and CDR2 YNNKEL come from the germline V gene (reference sequence). CDR3 bases: TGTGCCAGCAGCCAAGATCGGATGGGCTCGATTAATTCACCCCTCCACTTT. This sequence encodes CASSQDRMGSINSPLHF.

This clone was seen once. The rearrangement joins TRBV28 to TRBJ2-3; unclear D gene. The germline V gene encodes CDR1 MDHEN and CDR2 SYDVKM. Trimming took 8 bases from V and 2 from J, leaving 5 bases between them. This CDR3 comprises 11 residues. CDR3 loop: CASEYTDTQYF. The CDR3 coding sequence is TGTGCCAGCGAATACACAGATACGCAGTATTTT.

This rearrangement joins TRBV30 to TRBJ1-1, with D perhaps TRBD1 (5 bases). Germline V gene sequence: CDR1 GTSNPN, CDR2 SVGIG (reference sequence). The CDR3 has 12 residues. In DNA form, the CDR3 reads TGTACCCTAGGGGCGAGGAACACTGAAGCTTTCTTT. Its translation is CTLGARNTEAFF.

In DNA, the CDR3 is TGTGCCAGCAGCACCCGACACTTCCCGGGCTATGGCTACACCTTC. Amino acid sequence: CASSTRHFPGYGYTF. The chain joins TRBV13 to TRBJ1-2; D unresolved. This CDR3 is built from 15 residues. V was pared by 5 bases and J by 4 bases, with 17 bases between. Germline CDR1 PRHDT, CDR2 FYEKMQ (reference sequence).

The V and J genes are TRBV5-1 and TRBJ1-2; maybe TRBD1 (6 bases). CDR1 and CDR2 (germline): SGHRS, YFSETQ. The CDR3 sequence is 16 residues long. V was shortened by 3 bases and J by 2 bases, with 17 bases between the two germline ends. Here the CDR3 DNA reads TGCGCCAGCAGCTATGGCGGGACACCTTCCAACTATGGCTACACCTTC. Protein product: CASSYGGTPSNYGYTF.

The CDR3 region is CASSYPGVGAFF. CDR3 in DNA: TGTGCCAGCAGTTACCCAGGGGTCGGGGCTTTCTTT. The genes are TRBV6-5 and TRBJ1-1; D perhaps matches TRBD1 (6 bases). V was clipped by 2 bases and J by 11 bases, with 12 bases between them. The CDR3 is made up of 12 amino acids. Germline assignment: CDR1 MNHEY and CDR2 SVGAGI.

The chain links TRBV5-1 to TRBJ2-1, with D perhaps matching TRBD1 or TRBD2 (7 bases each). Between the trimmed V and J ends, which lost 4 bases and 7 bases, there was a span of 15 bases. The CDR3 length is 14 residues. CDR1 is SGHRS and CDR2 is YFSETQ in the germline V gene. The CDR3 loop is CASSAGGARNEQFF. The CDR3 nucleotides read TGCGCCAGCAGCGCAGGGGGGGCCCGGAATGAGCAGTTCTTC.

The chain is built from TRBV14 and TRBJ2-7; no reliable D call. The germline CDR1 and CDR2 sequences are SGHDN and FVKESK. The CDR3 length is 14 residues. V dropped 0 bases and J dropped 2 bases, with 8 bases sitting between them. Here the CDR3 DNA reads TGTGCCAGCAGCCAAGATGAAGGGCCCTACGAGCAGTACTTC. It encodes CASSQDEGPYEQYF.

CDR3 in DNA: TGTGCCAGCAGCTTATTGGGACAGGGAACCGGGGAGCTGTTTTTT. It yields the protein CASSLLGQGTGELFF. The chain combines TRBV7-2 with TRBJ2-2; the match to TRBD1 covers 9 bases. J gave up 5 bases and V 2 bases, and 3 bases lay outside the gene matches. From germline, CDR1 is SGHTA and CDR2 FQGNSA. This CDR3 contains 15 residues.

The J gene is TRBJ1-3, the V gene TRBV7-6; TRBD1 matches 8 bases. Germline CDR1 and CDR2: SGHVS and FNYEAQ. CDR3 length: 16 amino acids. The ends lost 0 bases at V and 4 bases at J; junction bases unmatched: 5. CDR3 amino acids: CASSLAGQGVGNTIYF. CDR3 sequence (DNA): TGTGCCAGCAGCTTAGCCGGACAGGGAGTCGGAAACACCATATATTTT. Full variable domain (rest looked up from reference TRBV7-6 and TRBJ1-3): GAGVSQSPRYKVTKRGQDVALRCDPISGHVSLYWYRQALGQGPEFLTYFNYEAQQDKSGLPNDRFSAERPEGSISTLTIQRTEQRDSAMYRCASSLAGQGVGNTIYFGEGSWLTVV.

A single count supports this clone. The V gene is TRBV15, the J gene TRBJ1-6; D unresolved. Looked up from germline, CDR1 is LNHNV and CDR2 is YYDKDF (reference sequence). The CDR3 spans 13 residues. Between the trimmed V and J ends, which lost 0 bases and 14 bases, there was a span of 11 bases. In DNA, the CDR3 is TGTGCCACCAGCAGAGATCCCTCCGAGACCCTCCACTTT. Translation: CATSRDPSETLHF.

The chain uses TRBV3-1 (or the pseudogene TRBV3-2) and TRBJ1-6, with 7 bases fitting TRBD1. This CDR3 region has 20 residues. Trimming at V came to 3 bases and at J to 2 bases, leaving 16 bases not matched to a gene. CDR1 is LGHDT and CDR2 is YNNKEL in the germline V gene (reference sequence). CDR3 in DNA: TGTGCCAGCAGCCACACAGGGGACCGGGGATTTAGGGCCTATAATTCACCCCTCCACTTT. Amino acid sequence: CASSHTGDRGFRAYNSPLHF.